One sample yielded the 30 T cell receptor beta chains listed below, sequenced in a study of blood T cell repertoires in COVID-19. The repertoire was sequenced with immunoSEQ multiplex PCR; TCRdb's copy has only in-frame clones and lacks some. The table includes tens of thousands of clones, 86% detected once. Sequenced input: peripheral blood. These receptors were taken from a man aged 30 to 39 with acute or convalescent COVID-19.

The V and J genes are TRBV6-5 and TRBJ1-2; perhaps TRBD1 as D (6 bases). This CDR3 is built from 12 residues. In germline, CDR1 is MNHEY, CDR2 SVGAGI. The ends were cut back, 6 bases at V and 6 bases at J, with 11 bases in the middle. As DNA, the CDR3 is TGTGCCAGCAGCAAACAGGGAGATGGCTACACCTTC. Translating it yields CASSKQGDGYTF.

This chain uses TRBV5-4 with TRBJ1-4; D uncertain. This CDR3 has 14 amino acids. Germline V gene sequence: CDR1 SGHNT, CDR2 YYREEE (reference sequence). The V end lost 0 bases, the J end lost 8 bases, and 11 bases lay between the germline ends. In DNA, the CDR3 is TGTGCCAGCAGCTTGGGGGGAGGCGTGGAAAAACTGTTTTTT. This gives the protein CASSLGGGVEKLFF.

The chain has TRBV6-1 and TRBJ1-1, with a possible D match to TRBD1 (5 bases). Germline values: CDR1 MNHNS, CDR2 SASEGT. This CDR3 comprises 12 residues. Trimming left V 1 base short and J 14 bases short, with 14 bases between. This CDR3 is CASSEGRGQGFF. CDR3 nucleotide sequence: TGTGCCAGCAGTGAAGGGCGGGGCCAGGGCTTCTTT.

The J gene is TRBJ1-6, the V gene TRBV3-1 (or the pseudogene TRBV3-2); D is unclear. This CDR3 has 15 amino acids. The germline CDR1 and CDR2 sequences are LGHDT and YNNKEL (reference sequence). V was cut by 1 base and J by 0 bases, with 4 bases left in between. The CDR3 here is CASSQGLSYNSPLHF. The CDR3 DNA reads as TGTGCCAGCAGCCAAGGTCTCTCCTATAATTCACCCCTCCACTTT.

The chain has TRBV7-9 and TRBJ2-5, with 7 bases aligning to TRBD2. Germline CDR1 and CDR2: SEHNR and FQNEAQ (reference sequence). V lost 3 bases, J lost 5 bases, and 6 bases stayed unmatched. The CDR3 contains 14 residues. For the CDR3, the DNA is TGTGCCAGCAGCTTCCAGGGCGGGAGCGAGACCCAGTACTTC. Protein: CASSFQGGSETQYF.

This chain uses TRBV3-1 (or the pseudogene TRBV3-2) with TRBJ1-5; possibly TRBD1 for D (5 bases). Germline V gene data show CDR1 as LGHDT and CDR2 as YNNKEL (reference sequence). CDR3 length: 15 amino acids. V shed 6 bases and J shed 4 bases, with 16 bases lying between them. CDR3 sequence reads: CASSRNGRGNQPQHF. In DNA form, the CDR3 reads TGTGCCAGCAGTCGCAACGGCCGGGGGAATCAGCCCCAGCATTTT.

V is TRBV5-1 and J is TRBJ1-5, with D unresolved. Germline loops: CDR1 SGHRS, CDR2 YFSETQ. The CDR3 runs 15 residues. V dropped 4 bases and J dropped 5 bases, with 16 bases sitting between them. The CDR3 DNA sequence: TGCGCCAGCAGCCCGTCTAGCCCCCGCGATCAGCCCCAGCATTTT. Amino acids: CASSPSSPRDQPQHF.

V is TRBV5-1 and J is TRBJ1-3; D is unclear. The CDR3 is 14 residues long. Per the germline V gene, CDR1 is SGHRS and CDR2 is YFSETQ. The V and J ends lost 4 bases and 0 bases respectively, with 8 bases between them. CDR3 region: CASSEMSSGNTIYF. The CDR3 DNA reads TGCGCCAGCAGCGAGATGAGCTCTGGAAACACCATATATTTT.

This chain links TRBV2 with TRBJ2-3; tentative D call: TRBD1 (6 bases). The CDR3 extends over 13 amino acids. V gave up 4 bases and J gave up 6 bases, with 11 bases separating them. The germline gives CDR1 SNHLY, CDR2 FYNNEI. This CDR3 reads CASSGQDPDTQYF. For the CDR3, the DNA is TGTGCCAGCAGTGGACAGGACCCCGATACGCAGTATTTT.

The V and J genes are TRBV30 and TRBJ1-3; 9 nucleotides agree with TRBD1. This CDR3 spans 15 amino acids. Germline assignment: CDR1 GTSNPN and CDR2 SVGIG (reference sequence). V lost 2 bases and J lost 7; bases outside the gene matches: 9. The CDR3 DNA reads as TGTGCCTGGAGTTTCCGGGACAGGGAGCGGAACACCATATATTTT. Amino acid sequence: CAWSFRDRERNTIYF.

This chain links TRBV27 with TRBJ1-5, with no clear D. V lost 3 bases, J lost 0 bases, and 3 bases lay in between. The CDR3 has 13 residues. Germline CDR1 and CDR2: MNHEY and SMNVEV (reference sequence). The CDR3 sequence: CASSFNSNQPQHF. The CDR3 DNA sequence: TGTGCCAGCAGTTTTAATAGCAATCAGCCCCAGCATTTT.

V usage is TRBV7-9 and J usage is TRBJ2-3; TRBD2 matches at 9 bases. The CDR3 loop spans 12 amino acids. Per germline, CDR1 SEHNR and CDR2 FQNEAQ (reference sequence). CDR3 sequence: CVISGSSDTQYF. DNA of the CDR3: TGTGTCATTAGCGGGAGTTCAGATACGCAGTATTTT.

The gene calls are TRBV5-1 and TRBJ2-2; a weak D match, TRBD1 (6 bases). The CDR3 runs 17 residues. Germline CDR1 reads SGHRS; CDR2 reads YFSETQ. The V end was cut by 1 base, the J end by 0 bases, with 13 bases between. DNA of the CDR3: TGCGCCAGCAGCTTGCGCTTTGGACAGACGAACACCGGGGAGCTGTTTTTT. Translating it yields CASSLRFGQTNTGELFF.

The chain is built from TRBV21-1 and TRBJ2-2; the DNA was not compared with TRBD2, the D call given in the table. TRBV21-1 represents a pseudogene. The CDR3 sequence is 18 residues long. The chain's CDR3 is CASSKAPQREGDTGELFF. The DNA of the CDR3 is TGTGCCAGCAGCAAAGCGCCCCAGCGGGAGGGGGACACCGGGGAGCTGTTTTTT.

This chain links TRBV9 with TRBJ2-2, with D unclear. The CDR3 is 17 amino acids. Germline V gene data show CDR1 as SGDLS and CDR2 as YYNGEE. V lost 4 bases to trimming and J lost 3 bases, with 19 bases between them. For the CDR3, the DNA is TGTGCCAGCAGCCCTCTTATATTAGGCGGAGACACCGGGGAGCTGTTTTTT. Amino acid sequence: CASSPLILGGDTGELFF.

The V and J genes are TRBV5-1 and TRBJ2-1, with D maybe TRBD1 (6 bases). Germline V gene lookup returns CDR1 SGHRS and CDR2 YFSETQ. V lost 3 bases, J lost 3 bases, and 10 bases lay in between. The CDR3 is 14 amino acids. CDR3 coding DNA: TGCGCCAGCAGCTATGGGGGCGTCTACAATGAGCAGTTCTTC. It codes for CASSYGGVYNEQFF.

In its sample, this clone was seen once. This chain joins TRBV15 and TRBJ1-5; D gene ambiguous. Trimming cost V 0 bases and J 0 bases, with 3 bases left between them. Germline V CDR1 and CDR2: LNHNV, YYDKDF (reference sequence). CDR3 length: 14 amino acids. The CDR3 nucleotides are TGTGCCACCAGCAGAGATAATAGCAATCAGCCCCAGCATTTT. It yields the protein CATSRDNSNQPQHF.

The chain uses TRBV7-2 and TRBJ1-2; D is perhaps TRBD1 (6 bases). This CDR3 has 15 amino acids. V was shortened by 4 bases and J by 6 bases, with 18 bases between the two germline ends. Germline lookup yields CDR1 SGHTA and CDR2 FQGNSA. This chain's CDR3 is CASSSNQHRVDGYTF. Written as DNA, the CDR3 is TGTGCCAGCAGCTCAAATCAGCACAGGGTGGATGGCTACACCTTC. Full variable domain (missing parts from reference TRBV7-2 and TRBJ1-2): GAGVSQSPSNKVTEKGKDVELRCDPISGHTALYWYRQSLGQGLEFLIYFQGNSAPDKSGLPSDRFSAERTGGSVSTLTIQRTQQEDSAVYLCASSSNQHRVDGYTFGSGTRLTVV.

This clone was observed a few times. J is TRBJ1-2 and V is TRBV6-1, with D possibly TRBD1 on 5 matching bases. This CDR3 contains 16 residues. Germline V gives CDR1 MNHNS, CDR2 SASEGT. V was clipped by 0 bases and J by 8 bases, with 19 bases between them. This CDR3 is CASSEAGQVPVGGYTF. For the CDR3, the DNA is TGTGCCAGCAGTGAAGCTGGACAAGTCCCCGTGGGAGGCTACACCTTC.

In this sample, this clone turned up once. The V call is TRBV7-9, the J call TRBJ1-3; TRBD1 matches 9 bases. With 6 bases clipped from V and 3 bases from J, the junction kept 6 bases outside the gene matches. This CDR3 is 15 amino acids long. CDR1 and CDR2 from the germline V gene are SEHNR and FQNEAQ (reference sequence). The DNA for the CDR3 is TGTGCCAGCAGTCGTACAGGGGGCCGTGGAAACACCATATATTTT. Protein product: CASSRTGGRGNTIYF. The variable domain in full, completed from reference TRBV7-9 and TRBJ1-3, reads DTGVSQNPRHKITKRGQNVTFRCDPISEHNRLYWYRQTLGQGPEFLTYFQNEAQLEKSRLLSDRFSAERPKGSFSTLEIQRTEQGDSAMYLCASSRTGGRGNTIYFGEGSWLTVV.

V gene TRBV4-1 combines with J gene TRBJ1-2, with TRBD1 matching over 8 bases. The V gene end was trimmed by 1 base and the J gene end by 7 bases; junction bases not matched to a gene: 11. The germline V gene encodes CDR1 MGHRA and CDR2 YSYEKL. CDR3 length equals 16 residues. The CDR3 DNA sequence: TGCGCCAGCAGCCAAGCTCGGTCAGGGGGCATCGGTGGCTACACCTTC. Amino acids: CASSQARSGGIGGYTF.

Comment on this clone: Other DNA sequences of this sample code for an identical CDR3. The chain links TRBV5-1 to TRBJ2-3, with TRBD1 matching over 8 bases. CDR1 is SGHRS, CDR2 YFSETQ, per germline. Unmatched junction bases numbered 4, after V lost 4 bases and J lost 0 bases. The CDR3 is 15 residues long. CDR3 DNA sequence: TGCGCCAGCAGCGGGGACAGGAGAAGCACAGATACGCAGTATTTT. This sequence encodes CASSGDRRSTDTQYF.

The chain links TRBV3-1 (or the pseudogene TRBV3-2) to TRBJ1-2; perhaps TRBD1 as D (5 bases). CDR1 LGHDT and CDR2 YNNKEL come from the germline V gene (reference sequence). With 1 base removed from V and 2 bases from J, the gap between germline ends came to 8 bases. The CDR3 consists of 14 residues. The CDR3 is CASSQGQLNYGYTF. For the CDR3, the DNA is TGTGCCAGCAGCCAAGGACAGCTAAACTATGGCTACACCTTC.

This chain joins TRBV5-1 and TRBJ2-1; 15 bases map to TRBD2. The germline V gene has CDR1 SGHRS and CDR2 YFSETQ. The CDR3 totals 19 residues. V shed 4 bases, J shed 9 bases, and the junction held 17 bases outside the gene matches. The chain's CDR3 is CASSLDSPGLAGGVGEQFF. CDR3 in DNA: TGCGCCAGCAGCCTAGATTCACCGGGACTAGCGGGGGGAGTCGGTGAGCAGTTCTTC.

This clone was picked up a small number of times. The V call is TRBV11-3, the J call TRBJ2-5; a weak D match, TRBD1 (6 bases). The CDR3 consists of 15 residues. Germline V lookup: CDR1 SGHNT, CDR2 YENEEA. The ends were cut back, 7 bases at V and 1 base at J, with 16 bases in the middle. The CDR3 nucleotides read TGTGCCAGCACCTTCGAGGGGGTTTTCCAAGAGACCCAGTACTTC. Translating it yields CASTFEGVFQETQYF. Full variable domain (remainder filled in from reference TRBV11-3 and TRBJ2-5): EAGVVQSPRYKIIEKKQPVAFWCNPISGHNTLYWYLQNLGQGPELLIRYENEEAVDDSQLPKDRFSAERLKGVDSTLKIQPAELGDSAVYLCASTFEGVFQETQYFGPGTRLLVL.

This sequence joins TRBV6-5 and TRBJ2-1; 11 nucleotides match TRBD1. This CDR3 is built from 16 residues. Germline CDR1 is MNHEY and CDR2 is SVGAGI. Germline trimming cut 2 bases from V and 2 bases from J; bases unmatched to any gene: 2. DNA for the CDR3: TGTGCCAGCAGTTACGCGGGACAGGGGGCCTACAATGAGCAGTTCTTC. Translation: CASSYAGQGAYNEQFF.

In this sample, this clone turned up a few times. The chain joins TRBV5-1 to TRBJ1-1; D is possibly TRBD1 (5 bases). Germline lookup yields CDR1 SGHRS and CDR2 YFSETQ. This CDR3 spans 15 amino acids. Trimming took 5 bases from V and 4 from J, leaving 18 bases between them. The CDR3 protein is CASRFDSNYFTEAFF. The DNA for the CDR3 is TGCGCCAGCAGGTTTGACAGCAATTACTTCACTGAAGCTTTCTTT.

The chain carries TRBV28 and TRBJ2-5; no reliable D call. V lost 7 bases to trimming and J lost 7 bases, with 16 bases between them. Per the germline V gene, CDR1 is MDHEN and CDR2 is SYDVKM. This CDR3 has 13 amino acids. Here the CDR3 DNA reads TGTGCCAGCACCTCTGGTAGGCCGGGGACCCAGTACTTC. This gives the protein CASTSGRPGTQYF.

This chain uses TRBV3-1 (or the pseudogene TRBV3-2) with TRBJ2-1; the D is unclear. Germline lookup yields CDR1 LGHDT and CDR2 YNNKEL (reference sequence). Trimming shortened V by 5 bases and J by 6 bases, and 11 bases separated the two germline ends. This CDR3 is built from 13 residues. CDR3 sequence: CASSTNRGNEQFF. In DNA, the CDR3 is TGTGCCAGCAGCACCAACCGAGGCAATGAGCAGTTCTTC.

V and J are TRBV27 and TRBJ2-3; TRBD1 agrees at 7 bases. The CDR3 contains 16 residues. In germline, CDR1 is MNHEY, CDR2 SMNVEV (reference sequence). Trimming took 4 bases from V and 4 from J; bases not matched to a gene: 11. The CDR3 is CASSSWAGGRPDTQYF. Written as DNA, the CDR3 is TGTGCCAGCAGTTCTTGGGCAGGGGGACGGCCAGATACGCAGTATTTT.